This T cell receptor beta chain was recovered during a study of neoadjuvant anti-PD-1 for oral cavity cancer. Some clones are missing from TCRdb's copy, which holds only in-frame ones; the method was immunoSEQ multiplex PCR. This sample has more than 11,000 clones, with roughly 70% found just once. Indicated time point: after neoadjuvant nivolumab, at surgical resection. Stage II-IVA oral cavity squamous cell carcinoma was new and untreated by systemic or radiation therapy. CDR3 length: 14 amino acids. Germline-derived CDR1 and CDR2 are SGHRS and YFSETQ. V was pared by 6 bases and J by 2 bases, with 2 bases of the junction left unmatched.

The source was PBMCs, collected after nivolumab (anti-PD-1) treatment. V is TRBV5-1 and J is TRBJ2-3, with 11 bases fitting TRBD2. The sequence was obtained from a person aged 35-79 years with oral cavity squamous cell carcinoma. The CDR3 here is CASKTSGTTDTQYF. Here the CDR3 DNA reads TGCGCCAGCAAGACTAGCGGGACCACAGATACGCAGTATTTT.